Listed here are 28 T cell receptor beta chains from one sample, sequenced in a study of cytomegalovirus exposure and HLA in healthy donors. The PCR had 60 Vbeta and 13 Jbeta primers. TCRdb's copy holds only in-frame clones and misses some; the assay was immunoSEQ multiplex PCR. The specimen's table records 25,000 to 30,000 clones. Sequencing input: PBMCs. These receptor sequences come from a man in his thirties or forties in good health and CMV-seronegative.

J is TRBJ2-5 and V is TRBV9, with 15 nucleotides matching TRBD2. This CDR3 has 16 residues. CDR1 is SGDLS and CDR2 is YYNGEE in the germline V gene. V was clipped by 4 bases and J by 4 bases; unmatched bases: 5. In nucleotides, the CDR3 is TGTGCCAGCAGCCGGACTAGCGGGGGGGCCGGAGAGACCCAGTACTTC. It is translated as CASSRTSGGAGETQYF. The variable domain in full, with the rest retrieved from reference TRBV9 and TRBJ2-5, is DSGVTQTPKHLITATGQRVTLRCSPRSGDLSVYWYQQSLDQGLQFLIQYYNGEERAKGNILERFSAQQFPDLHSELNLSSLELGDSALYFCASSRTSGGAGETQYFGPGTRLLVL.

The chain uses TRBV7-2 and TRBJ1-1; perhaps TRBD1 as D (5 bases). The CDR3 has 13 amino acids. Germline-derived CDR1 and CDR2 are SGHTA and FQGNSA. The germline V and J ends were trimmed by 10 bases and 0 bases, with 12 bases remaining between them. CDR3 DNA sequence: TGTGCCACCAGAGACAGTTTGAACACTGAAGCTTTCTTT. Its protein product is CATRDSLNTEAFF.

The rearrangement uses TRBV4-3 and TRBJ2-7; 8 bases match TRBD2. The J segment lost 1 base and the V segment lost 1 base, leaving 9 bases of the junction unmatched. Germline V gene sequence: CDR1 LGHNA, CDR2 YSLEER. The CDR3 has 17 residues. CDR3 residues: CASSQAWASGSSYEQYF. In DNA, the CDR3 is TGCGCCAGCAGCCAAGCTTGGGCTAGCGGGTCGTCCTACGAGCAGTACTTC.

Note on this clone: One end of the junction varies from germline; a read error may be responsible. The CDR3, as DNA: TGCAGCGTTTTTTCTGGGGCCAACGTCCTGAATTTC. Protein product: CSVFSGANVLNF. The V call is TRBV29-1, the J call TRBJ2-6, with D perhaps TRBD1 (5 bases). The CDR3 is made up of 12 amino acids. The germline gives CDR1 SQVTM, CDR2 ANQGSEA.

V gene TRBV9 combines with J gene TRBJ2-5; 7 bases line up with TRBD1. The CDR3 length is 14 residues. V lost 3 bases to trimming and J lost 5 bases; unmatched junction nucleotides: 7. CDR1 is SGDLS and CDR2 is YYNGEE in the germline V gene. The CDR3 DNA reads TGTGCCAGCAGCGGACAGGGATTGGGGGAGACCCAGTACTTC. Translated, it gives CASSGQGLGETQYF. The full variable domain, with the rest looked up from reference TRBV9 and TRBJ2-5, is DSGVTQTPKHLITATGQRVTLRCSPRSGDLSVYWYQQSLDQGLQFLIQYYNGEERAKGNILERFSAQQFPDLHSELNLSSLELGDSALYFCASSGQGLGETQYFGPGTRLLVL.

This sequence joins TRBV29-1 and TRBJ2-3, with 7 bases lining up with TRBD1. CDR1 is SQVTM, CDR2 ANQGSEA, per germline. The ends lost 3 bases at V and 3 bases at J; junction bases unmatched: 0. The CDR3 extends over 12 amino acids. CDR3 sequence: CSVDRGTDTQYF. CDR3 DNA: TGCAGCGTTGACAGGGGGACAGATACGCAGTATTTT.

This clone shows up as medium-sized by frequency. The rearrangement joins TRBV5-6 to TRBJ2-1; D may be TRBD2 (6 bases). Germline CDR1 SGHDT, CDR2 YYEEEE. The CDR3 runs 13 residues. V was trimmed by 4 bases and J by 5 bases, leaving 10 bases between them. DNA for the CDR3: TGTGCCAGCAGCGCGGGACGGAACAATGAGCAGTTCTTC. Translation gives CASSAGRNNEQFF.

The chain links TRBV4-2 to TRBJ1-3; D is ambiguous. This CDR3 region has 16 residues. Germline CDR1 is LGHNA and CDR2 is YNFKEQ. The V and J ends lost 0 bases and 0 bases respectively, with 9 bases between them. The CDR3 coding sequence is TGTGCCAGCAGCCAAGAACCAACTTCCTCTGGAAACACCATATATTTT. It encodes CASSQEPTSSGNTIYF.

The chain has TRBV5-1 and TRBJ1-1; D is unclear. Trimming took 0 bases from V and 0 from J, leaving 12 bases between them. Germline-derived CDR1 and CDR2 are SGHRS and YFSETQ. CDR3 length equals 16 residues. Here the CDR3 reads CASSLGWEAVNTEAFF. The CDR3 region has the DNA TGCGCCAGCAGCTTGGGGTGGGAGGCGGTGAACACTGAAGCTTTCTTT.

This rearrangement joins TRBV10-3 to TRBJ2-5; 8 nucleotides match TRBD1. Germline CDR1 reads ENHRY; CDR2 reads SYGVKD. The ends lost 3 bases at V and 1 base at J; junction bases unmatched: 1. The CDR3 runs 14 residues. CDR3 in amino acids: CAISEDRGQETQYF. DNA of the CDR3: TGTGCCATCAGTGAAGACAGGGGCCAAGAGACCCAGTACTTC.

The V call is TRBV2, the J call TRBJ2-7; 8 positions agree with TRBD1. Unmatched junction bases numbered 1, after V lost 1 base and J lost 5 bases. Germline assignment: CDR1 SNHLY and CDR2 FYNNEI. The CDR3 has 13 amino acids. The CDR3 DNA reads as TGTGCCAGCAGTGAAGGGACAGGGCACGAGCAGTACTTC. It specifies CASSEGTGHEQYF.

This sequence joins TRBV21-1 and TRBJ1-2; whether TRBD1, the table's D call, matches the DNA was not checked. TRBV21-1 is reported as a pseudogene. The CDR3 totals 16 residues. The CDR3 DNA sequence: TGTGCCAGCAGACCGGCTCCGGGACAGGGGTGGTATGGCTACACCTTC. Its protein is CASRPAPGQGWYGYTF.

The chain employs TRBV6-5 and TRBJ1-1; maybe TRBD1 (5 bases). The V end lost 6 bases, the J end lost 3 bases, and 11 bases lay between the germline ends. CDR3 length equals 13 residues. Germline V lookup: CDR1 MNHEY, CDR2 SVGAGI. The CDR3 region is CASRISRDTEAFF. The CDR3, as DNA: TGTGCCAGCAGAATATCCAGGGACACTGAAGCTTTCTTT.

CDR3 DNA: TGTGCCACCAGCAGTGGCGGGACTAGCGGGAGTGGTGAGCAGTTCTTC. Protein product: CATSSGGTSGSGEQFF. The chain joins TRBV15 to TRBJ2-1, with 14 bases fitting TRBD2. CDR1 and CDR2 (germline): LNHNV, YYDKDF (reference sequence). The CDR3 loop spans 16 amino acids. V gave up 3 bases and J gave up 9 bases; unmatched junction bases: 7.

The chain couples TRBV5-1 to TRBJ2-1, with 8 bases fitting TRBD1. Germline lookup yields CDR1 SGHRS and CDR2 YFSETQ. The CDR3 is 15 amino acids. J lost 3 bases, V lost 3 bases, and 5 bases had no gene match. CDR3: CASSSGQVFYNEQFF. CDR3 DNA: TGCGCCAGCAGCTCGGGACAGGTTTTCTACAATGAGCAGTTCTTC.

The chain employs TRBV10-3 and TRBJ1-4; D is possibly TRBD1 (6 bases). V dropped 4 bases and J dropped 10 bases, with 22 bases sitting between them. This CDR3 spans 16 amino acids. Per the germline V gene, CDR1 is ENHRY and CDR2 is SYGVKD. The CDR3 spells CAISGSLWGQEGKLFF. The CDR3 DNA reads as TGTGCCATCAGTGGTTCGTTGTGGGGACAAGAGGGAAAACTGTTTTTT.

The chain recombines TRBV19 with TRBJ2-2; 9 bases line up with TRBD1. The V segment lost 7 bases and the J segment 6 bases; nucleotides outside the gene matches: 9. CDR1 LNHDA and CDR2 SQIVND come from the germline V gene (reference sequence). This CDR3 spans 15 amino acids. CDR3 nucleotide sequence: TGTGCCAGTATCATGGGACAGGGAGACGCCGGGGAGCTGTTTTTT. Its protein is CASIMGQGDAGELFF. Complete variable domain (other parts from reference TRBV19 and TRBJ2-2): DGGITQSPKYLFRKEGQNVTLSCEQNLNHDAMYWYRQDPGQGLRLIYYSQIVNDFQKGDIAEGYSVSREKKESFPLTVTSAQKNPTAFYLCASIMGQGDAGELFFGEGSRLTVL.

The chain recombines TRBV12-5 with TRBJ2-4, with TRBD2 identical over 11 bases. CDR3 length: 16 amino acids. Trimming at V came to 3 bases and at J to 4 bases, leaving 5 bases not matched to a gene. Looked up from germline, CDR1 is LGHNT and CDR2 is FRNRAP. The CDR3 coding sequence is TGTGCTAGTGGTTTTTCAGCTAGCGGGGGGAAAAACATTCAGTACTTC. Its translation is CASGFSASGGKNIQYF.

The CDR3: CASSIGAGSETQYF. The CDR3 DNA sequence: TGTGCCAGTAGTATCGGAGCGGGAAGCGAGACCCAGTACTTC. This chain uses TRBV19 with TRBJ2-5; 7 bases agree with TRBD2. The CDR3 has 14 residues. CDR1 and CDR2 from the germline V gene are LNHDA and SQIVND (reference sequence). The V and J ends lost 3 bases and 5 bases, in that order; junction bases with no gene match: 6. The full variable domain, in which reference TRBV19 and TRBJ2-5 provide the parts outside the CDR3, is DGGITQSPKYLFRKEGQNVTLSCEQNLNHDAMYWYRQDPGQGLRLIYYSQIVNDFQKGDIAEGYSVSREKKESFPLTVTSAQKNPTAFYLCASSIGAGSETQYFGPGTRLLVL.

This chain connects TRBV10-3 to TRBJ1-1, with D perhaps matching TRBD1 (5 bases). V was shortened by 5 bases and J by 3 bases, with 13 bases between the two germline ends. The CDR3 is made up of 14 amino acids. Germline CDR1 and CDR2: ENHRY and SYGVKD. CDR3 sequence reads: CAISRVGGDTEAFF. The CDR3 coding sequence is TGTGCCATCAGTAGGGTGGGAGGGGACACTGAAGCTTTCTTT.

Note on this clone: In the same sample, other DNA sequences code for this CDR3. V and J are TRBV18 and TRBJ1-1; D is possibly TRBD1 (6 bases). CDR3 size: 15 residues. V lost 5 bases, J lost 1 base, and 14 bases lay in between. Germline V gives CDR1 KGHSH, CDR2 LQKENI. The chain's CDR3 is CASSGQGIGNTEAFF. CDR3 sequence (DNA): TGTGCCAGCTCAGGGCAGGGGATCGGGAACACTGAAGCTTTCTTT.

The chain is built from TRBV5-1 and TRBJ2-3, with D possibly matching TRBD1 (6 bases). This CDR3 is 14 amino acids long. V shed 3 bases and J shed 2 bases, with 10 bases lying between them. The germline V gene encodes CDR1 SGHRS and CDR2 YFSETQ. The CDR3 DNA reads TGCGCCAGCAGCTCTACAGGGTTCACAGATACGCAGTATTTT. Encoded protein: CASSSTGFTDTQYF.

CDR3 amino acids: CASTTQDGLYEQYF. CDR3 coding DNA: TGTGCCAGCACCACCCAGGACGGACTTTACGAGCAGTACTTC. This sequence joins TRBV6-1 and TRBJ2-7; D may be TRBD2 (5 bases). The CDR3 is 14 residues long. Trimming took off 7 bases at V and 4 bases at J, with 17 bases between the two ends. The germline gives CDR1 MNHNS, CDR2 SASEGT.

CDR3 nucleotides: TGTGCCAGCTCACCCAGCGGGACGGGCCCTGAGACCCAGTACTTC. Translating it yields CASSPSGTGPETQYF. V and J are TRBV18 and TRBJ2-5; TRBD2 matches 7 bases. Trimming cost V 3 bases and J 5 bases; bases outside gene matches: 9. From germline, CDR1 is KGHSH and CDR2 LQKENI. The CDR3 sequence is 15 residues long.

The chain recombines TRBV5-1 with TRBJ2-7; no clear D gene. The CDR3 runs to 14 residues. The germline CDR1 and CDR2 sequences are SGHRS and YFSETQ. The V end was cut by 2 bases, the J end by 5 bases, with 14 bases between. CDR3 protein: CASSFDPIRDEQYF. In DNA form, the CDR3 reads TGCGCCAGCAGCTTCGACCCCATTCGGGACGAGCAGTACTTC.

The rearrangement links TRBV29-1 to TRBJ1-2; D perhaps matches TRBD1 (6 bases). Trimming took off 8 bases at V and 5 bases at J, with 12 bases between the two ends. This CDR3 region has 11 residues. CDR1 is SQVTM and CDR2 is ANQGSEA in the germline V gene. The CDR3 sequence is CSTEQGYGYTF. As DNA, the CDR3 is TGCAGCACAGAACAGGGATATGGCTACACCTTC.

The chain recombines TRBV27 with TRBJ2-5, with D possibly TRBD1 on 5 matching bases. V gave up 10 bases and J gave up 2 bases, with 20 bases separating them. Germline CDR1 MNHEY, CDR2 SMNVEV (reference sequence). The CDR3 extends over 15 amino acids. CDR3 sequence (DNA): TGTGCCACCAAGCGCCCCGGTAGGGGACAAGAGACCCAGTACTTC. Protein product: CATKRPGRGQETQYF.

The V call is TRBV28, the J call TRBJ1-5, with D possibly matching TRBD1 (6 bases). Germline loops: CDR1 MDHEN, CDR2 SYDVKM. V gave up 4 bases and J gave up 7 bases, with 32 bases separating them. The CDR3 loop spans 20 amino acids. The CDR3 loop reads CASSSLAQSYRVRGRQPQHF. DNA of the CDR3: TGTGCCAGCAGTTCCCTAGCCCAATCATACAGGGTCCGGGGAAGGCAGCCCCAGCATTTT.